This paragraph covers one TCR beta chain sequence. The data stem from a study of blood T cell repertoires in COVID-19. As for the study in general: COVID-19 samples collected from the United States, Italy and Spain covered acute and convalescent phases.

Original processing notes: Researchers report that nucleated cell counts were estimated from reference gene primer amplification. Repertoires were generated with immunoSEQ multiplex PCR, while TCRdb's copy carries only in-frame clones and drops some. That table is the source of V, J and clone size, and D and trimming were worked out from the DNA. This sample has around 88,000 clones, with 80% found just once. This TCR derives from a man in his forties or fifties who had recovered from COVID-19. Specimen: peripheral blood.

In DNA form, the CDR3 reads TGTGCCAGCAGTTACTCCGGACAGGAAAACTATGGCTACACCTTC. Translation gives CASSYSGQENYGYTF. This sequence joins TRBV6-5 and TRBJ1-2; TRBD1 aligns across 7 bases. CDR1 is MNHEY and CDR2 is SVGAGI in the germline V gene. The CDR3 is 15 amino acids. The junction had 3 bases not matched to a gene; V was cut back by 0 bases and J by 2 bases.